This T cell receptor (beta chain) is drawn from a study of CD8+CD57+ T cells in acquired aplastic anemia. The study, taken as a whole, reports: Levels of CD8+ Simpson's diversity were not significantly distinct in patients versus controls. Lower diversity marked CD8+CD57+ cells in patients, relative to total CD4+ and CD8+ pools.

Flow cytometry had shown expanded CD8+CD57+ cells in the patients chosen for sequencing. To note about this clonotype: Antigen unknown.

Genomic DNA provided the template from which TCR beta VDJ and CDR3 profiles were obtained. TCRdb called the reads again in MiXCR, with one record for every CDR3 protein. The sample shows around 21,000 distinct CDR3 sequences, roughly 43% of them seen only once. This CDR3 has 16 amino acids. Trimming pared 5 bases from V and 0 bases from J, leaving 13 bases between. Germline CDR1 KGHSH, CDR2 LQKENI. The sequence came from a human donor with aplastic anemia. This sequence joins TRBV18 and TRBJ1-4, with D tentatively TRBD1 (5 bases). Source material: CD8+CD57+ T cells sorted from PBMCs. Subset specified: bead-enriched CD8+CD57+ effector memory T cells from SAA patients. Here the CDR3 reads CASSFGTGATNEKLFF. CDR3 in DNA: TGTGCCAGCTCATTCGGGACGGGTGCAACTAATGAAAAACTGTTTTTT. Using reference TRBV18 and TRBJ1-4 for the parts outside the CDR3, the full variable domain is NAGVMQNPRHLVRRRGQEARLRCSPMKGHSHVYWYRQLPEEGLKFMVYLQKENIIDESGMPKERFSAEFPKEGPSILRIQQVVRGDSAAYFCASSFGTGATNEKLFFGSGTQLSVL.